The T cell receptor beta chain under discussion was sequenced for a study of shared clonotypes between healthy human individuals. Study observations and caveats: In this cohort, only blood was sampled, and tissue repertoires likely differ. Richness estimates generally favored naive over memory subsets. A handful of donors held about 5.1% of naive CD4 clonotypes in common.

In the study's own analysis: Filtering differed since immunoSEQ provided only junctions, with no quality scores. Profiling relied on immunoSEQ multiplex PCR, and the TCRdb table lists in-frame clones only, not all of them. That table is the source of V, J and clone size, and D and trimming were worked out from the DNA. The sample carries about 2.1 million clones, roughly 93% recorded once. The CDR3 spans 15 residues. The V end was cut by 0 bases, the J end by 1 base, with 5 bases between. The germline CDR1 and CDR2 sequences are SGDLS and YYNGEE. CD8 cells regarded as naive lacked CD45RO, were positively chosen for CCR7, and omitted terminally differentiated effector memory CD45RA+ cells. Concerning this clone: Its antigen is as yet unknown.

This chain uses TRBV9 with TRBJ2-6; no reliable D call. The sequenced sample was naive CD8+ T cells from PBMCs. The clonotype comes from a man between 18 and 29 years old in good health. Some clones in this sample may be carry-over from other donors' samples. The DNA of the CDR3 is TGTGCCAGCAGCGTAGCCCCGTCTGGGGCCAACGTCCTGACTTTC. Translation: CASSVAPSGANVLTF. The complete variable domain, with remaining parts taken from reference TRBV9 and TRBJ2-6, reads DSGVTQTPKHLITATGQRVTLRCSPRSGDLSVYWYQQSLDQGLQFLIQYYNGEERAKGNILERFSAQQFPDLHSELNLSSLELGDSALYFCASSVAPSGANVLTFGAGSRLTVL.